This section outlines one T cell receptor beta chain sequence together with its context. The repertoire was sequenced with immunoSEQ multiplex PCR; TCRdb's copy has only in-frame clones and lacks some. Of hundreds of thousands of clones in the sample, almost 90% were seen once. This sample was taken from a study of blood T cell repertoires in COVID-19. Germline V gene data show CDR1 as LGHNA and CDR2 as YSLEER. CDR3 length: 18 amino acids. V dropped 4 bases and J dropped 0; count of bases not matched to a gene: 10. The chain combines TRBV4-3 with TRBJ2-5; 11 nucleotides line up with TRBD2. The clonotype was recovered from a man aged 80 or over with acute or convalescent COVID-19. Sequenced input: peripheral blood. CDR3 DNA: TGCGCCAGCAGCCGATCCCTCGGGACTAGCGGATACCAAGAGACCCAGTACTTC. Its translation: CASSRSLGTSGYQETQYF.